The rows below give T cell receptor beta chains drawn from one sample of a study of tumor-infiltrating lymphocytes in primary liver carcinoma. One entry per CDR3 protein, called by TCRdb with MiXCR from the multiplex PCR reads. Among 75,000 to 80,000 distinct CDR3 sequences listed, roughly 72% were seen once. The sample was tumor-adjacent normal liver tissue. These receptors were taken from a man aged 35 to 55 with primary liver carcinoma and hepatitis B virus infection. CDR3s include the opening cysteine and the closing phenylalanine or tryptophan. The D gene is left open where the match is weak. The size field is filled for only some rows; it gives once, few, many or a size class.

size	D	V	J	DNA	CDR3
.	TRBD2	TRBV11-2	TRBJ2-3	TGTGCCAGCAGCTTAGAGGGACTAGTGCGGACAGATACGCAGTATTTT	CASSLEGLVRTDTQYF
.	.	TRBV6-6	TRBJ2-2	TGTGCCAGCACCCCAAGAGGTTGGTCCACGGACAAGAGGGAGCTGTTTTTC	CASTPRGWSTDKRELFF
.	.	TRBV11-2	TRBJ2-5	TGTGCTGGCAGATCTAGCCCGGTAATTGGGGAGACCCAGTACTTC	CAGRSSPVIGETQYF
many	TRBD1	TRBV29-1	TRBJ2-2	TGCAGCGTACGGACAGGATCCACCGGGGAGCTGTTTTTT	CSVRTGSTGELFF
.	TRBD1	TRBV11-2	TRBJ2-4	TGTGCCAGCAGCCCAACAGGGGCTTCCACGGCGGCTAAAACCATTCAGTACTTC	CASSPTGASTAAKTIQYF
.	.	TRBV29-1	TRBJ1-3	TGCAGCGTTGATGCCGGGATGAAGTATTTT	CSVDAGMKYF
.	.	TRBV29-1	TRBJ2-1	TGCGACATTCCTAGGACAGGAGGGTTTAATGAGCAGTTCTTC	CDIPRTGGFNEQFF
few	TRBD1	TRBV29-1	TRBJ2-7	TGCAGCGCGGGACAGACCTACGTGCAGTGCTTC	CSAGQTYVQCF
.	.	TRBV6-5	TRBJ2-1	TGTGCCAGCAGTCACTTTGACGGGAGAGGCAATGAGCAGTTCTTC	CASSHFDGRGNEQFF
.	.	TRBV6-6	TRBJ1-2	TGTGCCAGCATCCACGGCACCTACAGGCCTGACTATGGCTATACCTTC	CASIHGTYRPDYGYTF
many	TRBD1	TRBV10-3	TRBJ1-3	TGTGCCATCAGTGAAAACCAGGGGGGTAGAAACACCATATATTTT	CAISENQGGRNTIYF
.	.	TRBV4-3	TRBJ1-1	TGCGCCAGCATCCAAGAGCATCGGGGCTTAAACAATGAAGCTTTCTTT	CASIQEHRGLNNEAFF
.	.	TRBV12-3/TRBV12-4	TRBJ2-4	TGTGCCAGCACTTTGCCCCATAACATTCAGTACTTC	CASTLPHNIQYF
.	TRBD1	TRBV11-2	TRBJ1-1	TGTGCCAGCAGCAAGGAACAGGGGGCAGGTGAAGCATTCTTT	CASSKEQGAGEAFF
.	.	TRBV10-3	TRBJ1-3	TGTGCTATCAGTGAGGGCGACAGCTCTGGAAACACCATATATTTT	CAISEGDSSGNTIYF
.	TRBD1	TRBV6-6	TRBJ2-7	TGTGCCGGCAGCTACAGGGGCGGTCACGAGCAGTACTTC	CAGSYRGGHEQYF
many	.	TRBV7-9	TRBJ2-7	TGTGCCAGCAGCCTCCCGTCCTACGAGCAGTACTTC	CASSLPSYEQYF